This T cell receptor beta chain was identified in a study of CD8 T cells in Susac syndrome. The V gene end was trimmed by 2 bases and the J gene end by 2 bases; junction bases not matched to a gene: 3. Germline-derived CDR1 and CDR2 are DFQATT and SNEGSKA (reference sequence). The CDR3 sequence is 14 residues long. RNA, at about 0.5 to 1 ug, was reverse transcribed with random hexamers. TCRdb re-called the immunoSEQ multiplex PCR reads with MiXCR, one entry per CDR3 protein. The sample shows 120,000 or so distinct CDR3 sequences, around 96% of them seen only once. The recently defined diagnostic criteria for definite or probable disease were met by the Susac syndrome patients.

The rearrangement uses TRBV20-1 and TRBJ1-5; 7 positions agree with TRBD1. The sequence came from a human donor with Susac syndrome. Sequenced material: CD4+ T cells from PBMCs. This CDR3 reads CSARKGQGNQPQHF. The CDR3 DNA sequence: TGCAGTGCTAGAAAAGGACAGGGCAATCAGCCCCAGCATTTT.